This T cell receptor (delta chain) derives from a study of gamma-delta chains in newborns, infants, children (dated by TCRdb to between 2019 and 2020). Background on the whole study: According to the study title, microbial exposure causes polyclonal expansion of innate gammadelta T cells right after birth. The study investigated how microbial exposure shaped innate gammadelta T cell populations in human newborns immediately after birth.

Sequencer: Illumina MiSeq. Clones were re-identified by TCRdb from the public reads with CATT, and rows with the same DNA were merged. In all, the sample holds around 11,000 delta-chain clones, and around 3.5% of those were seen once. About 8.1% of the sample belongs to the ten largest clones. Regarding this clone: It has no known antigen specificity. The sample holds no much larger clone one base away, and base qualities are not on file. Within the sample, other DNA sequences also encode this same CDR3.

Trimming accounts for 2 bases at V and 1 base at J, while the number of junction bases matched to no gene is 22. CDR1 and CDR2 are read off the germline V gene as TSWWSYY and QGS. The CDR3 runs 21 amino acids, cysteine and phenylalanine included. CDR3 DNA is the only sequence kept; it has 63 bases, read in frame from the first base. The clonotype was recovered from a child who was a newborn, infant or young child, either healthy, febrile or measles-vaccinated (not recorded which). The specimen was blood. The sequence links TRDV1 to TRDJ1; TRDD3 agrees with 7 junctional bases. The CDR3 protein: CALGEGNPRPRDTGPTDKLIF. The nucleotides are TGTGCTCTTGGGGAAGGGAATCCGCGTCCGAGGGATACCGGGCCCACCGATAAACTCATCTTT.